Listed below are T cell receptor beta chains from one sample, sequenced in a study of cytomegalovirus exposure and HLA in healthy donors. The method was immunoSEQ multiplex PCR; TCRdb's version includes in-frame clones alone and lacks a portion of them. The table shows 170,000 or so clones, with 80% occurring only once. The sequencing sample was made of PBMCs. These receptors all stem from a male donor in good health and CMV-seropositive. Each CDR3 is given with its conserved first and last residue. A D gene is named only where the DNA matches it firmly. Size values are once, few and many counts, or a class for expanded clones, and some rows have none.

TRBV2,NA,18,TRBD2,TRBJ2-3,CASKLGRGLAASTDTQYF,TGTGCCAGCAAGTTGGGGCGCGGACTAGCGGCGAGCACAGATACGCAGTATTTT
TRBV7-9,NA,15,TRBD2,TRBJ2-7,CASSASGRAGYEQYF,TGTGCCAGCAGCGCGAGCGGGAGGGCCGGGTACGAGCAGTACTTC
TRBV5-1,NA,12,NA,TRBJ1-4,CASTGVGEKLFF,TGCGCCAGCACGGGGGTAGGAGAAAAACTGTTTTTT
TRBV6-4,NA,14,TRBD2,TRBJ2-1,CASSDPGGADEQFF,TGTGCCAGCAGTGACCCGGGGGGGGCGGATGAGCAGTTCTTC
TRBV5-1,NA,16,TRBD1,TRBJ2-5,CASSPDPGTGAGGQYF,TGCGCCAGCAGCCCCGATCCCGGGACAGGTGCAGGAGGGCAGTACTTC
TRBV19,NA,15,TRBD1,TRBJ1-1,CASSDEQGRRPEAFF,TGTGCCAGTAGTGACGAACAGGGGCGCCGACCTGAAGCTTTCTTT
TRBV7-6,NA,16,NA,TRBJ1-4,CASSLRGGSLNEKLFF,TGTGCCAGCAGCTTAAGGGGGGGCAGCTTAAATGAAAAACTGTTTTTT
TRBV2,NA,17,TRBD1,TRBJ2-7,CASSYRGTGWDHYEQYF,TGTGCCAGCAGTTACAGAGGGACAGGGTGGGACCACTACGAGCAGTACTTC
TRBV6-9,NA,19,TRBD2,TRBJ2-2,CASSYSGGLAGSGTGELFF,TGTGCCAGCAGTTATTCGGGGGGACTAGCGGGATCCGGGACCGGGGAGCTGTTTTTT
TRBV27,NA,13,TRBD1,TRBJ1-2,CASSYGTEFGYTF,TGTGCCAGCAGTTATGGGACAGAGTTTGGCTACACCTTC
TRBV18,NA,15,NA,TRBJ2-1,CASSPSTAGYNEQFF,TGTGCCAGCTCACCATCGACGGCGGGATACAATGAGCAGTTCTTC
TRBV7-6,NA,13,NA,TRBJ2-7,CASSSSSSYEQYF,TGTGCCAGCAGCTCCTCTAGCTCCTACGAGCAGTACTTC
TRBV5-1,NA,16,NA,TRBJ1-3,CASSQEFVFSGNTIYF,TGCGCCAGCAGCCAGGAATTCGTTTTCTCTGGAAACACCATATATTTT
TRBV27,NA,16,TRBD2,TRBJ2-3,CASSRPGLAARDTQYF,TGTGCCAGCAGCCGCCCCGGGCTAGCGGCCCGGGATACGCAGTATTTT
TRBV7-9,NA,15,NA,TRBJ1-4,CASSLVPQVNEKLFF,TGTGCCAGCAGCTTAGTACCCCAGGTTAATGAAAAACTGTTTTTT
TRBV7-9,few,11,NA,TRBJ1-1,CASSGSTEAFF,TGTGCCAGCTCTGGGAGCACTGAAGCTTTCTTT